This TCR beta chain was sequenced in a study of blood T cell repertoires in COVID-19. The overall study: Both acute and convalescent COVID-19 samples were obtained from the United States, Italy and Spain. T cells, B-cell-depleted T cells, or PBMCs supplied cDNA or gDNA.

The CDR3 is 11 amino acids. CDR1 SGHNT and CDR2 YYREEE come from the germline V gene (reference sequence). Trimming took 4 bases from V and 7 from J, leaving 6 bases between them. The table lists this clone with a count of one. Methods used by the authors: Estimated nucleated cell counts came from reference gene primer amplification. Data came from immunoSEQ multiplex PCR; TCRdb stores just in-frame clones and leaves some out. V and J calls and clone size are as listed in that table; D and trimming were resolved from the DNA. The sample lists approximately 270,000 clones, around nine tenths occurring once.

This chain connects TRBV5-4 to TRBJ2-1; D ambiguous. The sequenced sample consisted of peripheral blood. This TCR was sampled from a man in his forties with active or convalescent COVID-19. The CDR3 region is CASSSLNEQFF. The CDR3 coding sequence is TGTGCCAGCAGCAGCTTGAATGAGCAGTTCTTC.